The subject of this entry is one T cell receptor (beta chain). The antigen is undetermined. Germline V gene lookup returns CDR1 GTSNPN and CDR2 SVGIG (reference sequence). The CDR3 is 13 residues long. V was pared by 5 bases and J by 2 bases, with 13 bases between. Indicated time point: recipient sample about 28 days before transplant, after cytoreduction. TCRdb's copy holds only in-frame clones and misses some; the assay was immunoSEQ multiplex PCR. The data show some 76,000 clones, 96% seen once. This entry comes from a study of T cell clonotyping in hematopoietic cell transplantation. Looking at the study overall: Recipient samples before transplant were obtained post-cytoreduction. Findings of the study overall: Without cell sorting, CD4 versus CD8 contributions remain unresolved. Higher Inverse Simpson Index values in graft donor and pretransplant recipient predicted broader posttransplant TCR diversity. Recipient TCR diversity dropped after transplant; expanded clonotypes rose from day 30 to 180.

The TCR was taken from a woman aged 50 to 60 with acute myeloid leukemia. Some clones in this sample may be carry-over from other donors' samples. The rearrangement joins TRBV30 to TRBJ2-7, with TRBD1 as a possible D gene (6 bases). Specimen: peripheral blood mononuclear cells, collected before stem cell transplant. This chain's CDR3 is CAWGTRGAYEQYF. CDR3 bases: TGTGCCTGGGGGACACGTGGGGCCTACGAGCAGTACTTC. Based on the CDR3 plus reference TRBV30 and TRBJ2-7, the full variable domain is SQTIHQWPATLVQPVGSPLSLECTVEGTSNPNLYWYRQAAGRGLQLLFYSVGIGQISSEVPQNLSASRPQDRQFILSSKKLLLSDSGFYLCAWGTRGAYEQYFGPGTRLTVT.